This T cell receptor (beta chain) stems from a study of siplizumab effects on memory and regulatory T cells. Remarks on this clone: Its specificity is not known.

Points from the study as a whole: Proliferating clones, CD4+ or CD8+, lacked an assignable naive or memory phenotype in roughly 75-97% of cases. Naive T cells looked more diverse than memory cells, and they looked like major contributors to the alloresponse. In the presence of siplizumab, alloreactive sequences traceable to unstimulated CD4+ memory cells were significantly reduced.

The CDR3 covers 13 residues. V shed 2 bases and J shed 5 bases, with 7 bases lying between them. The germline V gene has CDR1 SGHAT and CDR2 FQNNGV. TCR templates numbering roughly 94,000 were assayed per sample. TCRdb's table, derived via immunoSEQ multiplex PCR, lists solely in-frame clones and lacks some. The repertoire includes approximately 100,000 clones, about 91% of them detected once, and around 0.68% sits in the top ten. Material: Tregs sorted from blood. The rearrangement links TRBV11-2 to TRBJ1-5; D unresolved. The sequence derives from a human donor in good health. This CDR3 is CASSLRVHQPQHF. The DNA of the CDR3 is TGTGCCAGCAGCTTAAGAGTCCATCAGCCCCAGCATTTT. Variable domain in full (rest from reference TRBV11-2 and TRBJ1-5): EAGVAQSPRYKIIEKRQSVAFWCNPISGHATLYWYQQILGQGPKLLIQFQNNGVVDDSQLPKDRFSAERLKGVDSTLKIQPAKLEDSAVYLCASSLRVHQPQHFGDGTRLSIL.